Listed below are T cell receptor beta chains from one sample, sequenced in a study of T cells in Graves' hyperthyroidism and ophthalmopathy. TCRdb reanalysed the multiplex PCR reads using MiXCR and keeps one entry per CDR3 protein. Of fewer than 350,000 distinct CDR3 sequences listed, over 15% are singletons. The specimen was blood. The receptors stem from a woman in her fifties or sixties with Graves' hyperthyroidism. Each CDR3 is given with its conserved first and last residue. D genes are given only for firm matches. Only some rows state a clone size, as once, few, many or a class for expanded clones.

clone size | J gene | V gene | CDR3 length | D gene | CDR3 protein | CDR3 DNA
. | TRBJ2-1 | TRBV10-1 | 18 | TRBD2 | CASSEPGTSGRGYNEQFF | TGCGCCAGCAGTGAGCCGGGGACTAGCGGGAGGGGGTACAATGAGCAGTTCTTC
few | TRBJ2-1 | TRBV6-1 | 13 | TRBD2 | CASFERGSNEQFF | TGTGCCAGCTTTGAGCGGGGGAGCAATGAGCAGTTCTTC
few | TRBJ2-5 | TRBV7-7 | 14 | . | CASSPDRTGETQYF | TGTGCTAGCAGCCCCGACAGGACTGGGGAGACCCAGTACTTC
once | TRBJ2-7 | TRBV5-1 | 16 | . | CASSQRQPPTHYEQYF | TGCGCCAGCAGCCAGAGACAGCCTCCAACGCACTACGAGCAGTACTTC
. | TRBJ1-2 | TRBV2 | 15 | . | CASSPAPDTSYGYTF | TGCGCCAGCAGCCCAGCCCCGGACACGTCCTATGGCTACACCTTC
. | TRBJ2-3 | TRBV29-1 | 15 | TRBD2 | CSVHGGGLRSGSQYF | TGCAGCGTCCACGGGGGAGGGCTACGGTCAGGATCACAGTATTTT
few | TRBJ1-1 | TRBV5-1 | 14 | . | CASSASLGNTEAFF | TGCGCCAGCAGCGCGAGCCTAGGGAACACTGAAGCTTTCTTT
. | TRBJ1-2 | TRBV12-3/TRBV12-4 | 16 | . | CASSPPGWQRSYDYTF | TGTGCCAGCAGTCCTCCCGGATGGCAGAGATCCTATGACTACACCTTC
many | TRBJ2-3 | TRBV7-6 | 16 | TRBD2 | CASSLAPSGSGNTQYF | TGTGCCAGCAGCTTAGCGCCTAGCGGGAGTGGGAATACGCAGTATTTT
many | TRBJ1-1 | TRBV12-3/TRBV12-4 | 12 | . | CASSWTDTEAFF | TGTGCCAGCAGCTGGACAGACACTGAAGCTTTCTTT
many | TRBJ1-3 | TRBV3-1 | 15 | . | CASSQDRSSGNTIYF | TGTGCCAGCAGCCAAGATCGGAGCTCTGGAAACACCATATATTTT
many | TRBJ2-1 | TRBV10-3 | 14 | TRBD1 | CAIMTGQVPNEQFF | TGTGCCATCATGACGGGACAGGTCCCGAATGAGCAGTTCTTC
. | TRBJ1-2 | TRBV20-1 | 14 | . | CSAEGIGEGYGYTF | TGCAGTGCTGAGGGGATTGGGGAGGGCTATGGCTACACCTTC
few | TRBJ1-1 | TRBV19 | 12 | . | CASARDRREAFF | TGTGCCAGTGCCCGGGACCGAAGGGAAGCTTTCTTT
. | TRBJ1-5 | TRBV5-4 | 13 | . | CASSLWGNTPQHF | TGTGCCAGCAGCCTCTGGGGTAATACGCCCCAGCATTTT
few | TRBJ2-3 | TRBV9 | 15 | . | CASSGNQSSTDTQYF | TGTGCCAGCAGCGGAAACCAATCTAGCACAGATACGCAGTATTTT
. | TRBJ2-4 | TRBV7-9 | 14 | TRBD2 | CASSLGLARNIQYF | TGTGCCAGCAGCTTAGGACTAGCCCGAAACATTCAGTACTTC
. | TRBJ1-1 | TRBV7-2 | 14 | . | CASSLEGAAAGAFF | TGTGCCAGCAGCTTAGAGGGCGCGGCGGCTGGAGCTTTCTTT
. | TRBJ1-1 | TRBV20-1 | 13 | . | CSASTGLSAEAFF | TGCAGTGCAAGTACGGGGTTATCGGCTGAAGCTTTCTTT
once | TRBJ2-7 | TRBV28 | 15 | TRBD2 | CASSQWTSGTYEQYF | TGTGCCAGCTCGCAGTGGACTAGCGGCACCTACGAGCAGTACTTC
many | TRBJ1-5 | TRBV11-3 | 17 | TRBD1 | CASSLGDRAHSNQPQHF | TGTGCCAGCAGCTTAGGGGACAGGGCACATAGCAATCAGCCCCAGCATTTT
few | TRBJ2-7 | TRBV11-2 | 17 | TRBD2 | CASSLDISSGSSYEQYF | TGTGCCAGCAGCTTAGATATCTCTAGCGGTAGCTCCTACGAGCAGTACTTC
. | TRBJ1-2 | TRBV4-1 | 16 | . | CASSQDWTLVGYGYTF | TGCGCCAGCAGCCAAGATTGGACTCTTGTGGGCTATGGCTACACCTTC
. | TRBJ2-4 | TRBV28 | 15 | . | CASSFPAGAKNIQYF | TGTGCCAGCAGTTTCCCCGCGGGAGCCAAAAACATTCAGTACTTC
few | TRBJ2-3 | TRBV6-1 | 15 | TRBD2 | CASSSGLAGVSAQYF | TGTGCCAGCAGCTCGGGACTAGCGGGGGTCTCGGCGCAGTATTTT
many | TRBJ2-5 | TRBV27 | 14 | . | CASAWTGRGETQYF | TGTGCCAGCGCCTGGACAGGGCGGGGGGAGACCCAGTACTTC
many | TRBJ1-4 | TRBV18 | 13 | . | CASSGTQDEKLFF | TGTGCCAGCTCCGGGACACAGGATGAAAAACTGTTTTTT
few | TRBJ1-1 | TRBV13 | 12 | . | CASSLRATEAFF | TGTGCCAGCAGCCTAAGAGCCACTGAAGCTTTCTTT
. | TRBJ1-1 | TRBV4-2 | 14 | . | CASSQEAAQREAFF | TGTGCCAGCAGCCAAGAGGCAGCCCAACGGGAAGCTTTCTTT